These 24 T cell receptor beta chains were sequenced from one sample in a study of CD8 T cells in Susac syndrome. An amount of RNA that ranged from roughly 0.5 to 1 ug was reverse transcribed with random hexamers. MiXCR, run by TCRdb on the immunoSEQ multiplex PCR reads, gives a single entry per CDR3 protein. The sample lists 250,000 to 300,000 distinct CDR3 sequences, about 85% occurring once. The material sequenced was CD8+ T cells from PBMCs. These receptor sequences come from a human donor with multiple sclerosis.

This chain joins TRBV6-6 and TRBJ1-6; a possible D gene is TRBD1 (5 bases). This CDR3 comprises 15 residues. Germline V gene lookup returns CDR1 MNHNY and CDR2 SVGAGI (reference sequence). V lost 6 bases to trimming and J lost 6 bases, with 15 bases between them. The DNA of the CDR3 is TGTGCCAGCAGCCAGGGTCCGGCCGGTAATTCACCCCTCCACTTT. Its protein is CASSQGPAGNSPLHF.

The DNA for the CDR3 is TGTGCCAGCAGCTCTTCTAGCGGGATTAACACAGATACGCAGTATTTT. It is translated as CASSSSSGINTDTQYF. The chain combines TRBV11-2 with TRBJ2-3, with 9 bases identical to TRBD2. Germline lookup yields CDR1 SGHAT and CDR2 FQNNGV. CDR3 length equals 16 residues. With V trimmed by 4 bases and J by 2 bases, 7 bases remained unmatched.

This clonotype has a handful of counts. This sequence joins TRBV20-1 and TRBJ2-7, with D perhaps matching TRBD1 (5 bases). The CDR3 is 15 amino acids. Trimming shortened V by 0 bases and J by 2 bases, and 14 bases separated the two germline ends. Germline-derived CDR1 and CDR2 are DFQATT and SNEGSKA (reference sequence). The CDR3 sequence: CSARDLMGHTYEQYF. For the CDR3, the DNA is TGCAGTGCTAGAGATCTGATGGGGCACACCTACGAGCAGTACTTC.

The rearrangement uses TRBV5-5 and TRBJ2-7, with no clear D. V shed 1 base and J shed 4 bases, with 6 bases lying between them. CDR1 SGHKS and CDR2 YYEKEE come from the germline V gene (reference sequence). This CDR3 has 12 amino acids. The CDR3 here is CASSLTQYEQYF. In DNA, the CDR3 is TGTGCCAGCAGCTTGACCCAGTACGAGCAGTACTTC.

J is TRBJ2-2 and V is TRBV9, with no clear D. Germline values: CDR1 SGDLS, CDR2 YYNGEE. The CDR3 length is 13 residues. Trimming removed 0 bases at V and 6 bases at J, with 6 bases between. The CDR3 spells CASSVVLAGELFF. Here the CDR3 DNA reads TGTGCCAGCAGCGTAGTCCTAGCCGGGGAGCTGTTTTTT. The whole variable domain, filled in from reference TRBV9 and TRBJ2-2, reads DSGVTQTPKHLITATGQRVTLRCSPRSGDLSVYWYQQSLDQGLQFLIQYYNGEERAKGNILERFSAQQFPDLHSELNLSSLELGDSALYFCASSVVLAGELFFGEGSRLTVL.

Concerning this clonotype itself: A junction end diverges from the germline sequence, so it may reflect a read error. The CDR3 DNA reads TGTGCTAGCAGCACTTGGACAGGGGTGGACACCGGGGAGCTGTTTTTT. Its protein is CASSTWTGVDTGELFF. V is TRBV7-7 and J is TRBJ2-2, with 9 positions matching TRBD1. The CDR3 sequence is 16 residues long. The germline gives CDR1 SSHAT, CDR2 FNYEAQ (reference sequence).

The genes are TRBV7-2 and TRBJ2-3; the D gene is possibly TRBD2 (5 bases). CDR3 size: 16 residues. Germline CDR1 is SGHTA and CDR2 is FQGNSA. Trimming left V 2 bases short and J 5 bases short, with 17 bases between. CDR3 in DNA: TGTGCCAGCAGCTTAAGGCGGGCCCCGATTATAGATACGCAGTATTTT. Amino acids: CASSLRRAPIIDTQYF.

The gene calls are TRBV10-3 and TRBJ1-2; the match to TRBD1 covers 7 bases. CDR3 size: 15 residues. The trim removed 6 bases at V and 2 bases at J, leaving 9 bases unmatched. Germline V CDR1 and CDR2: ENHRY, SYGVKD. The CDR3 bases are TGTGCCATCAGGACCGGGACAGAAAGGAACTATGGCTACACCTTC. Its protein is CAIRTGTERNYGYTF.

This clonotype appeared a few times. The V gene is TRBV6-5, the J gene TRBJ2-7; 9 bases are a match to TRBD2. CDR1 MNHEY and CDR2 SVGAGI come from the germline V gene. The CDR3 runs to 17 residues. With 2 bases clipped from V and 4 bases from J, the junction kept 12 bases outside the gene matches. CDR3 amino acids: CASSYPIAGVGRYEQYF. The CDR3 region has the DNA TGTGCCAGCAGTTACCCTATAGCGGGAGTCGGTAGGTACGAGCAGTACTTC.

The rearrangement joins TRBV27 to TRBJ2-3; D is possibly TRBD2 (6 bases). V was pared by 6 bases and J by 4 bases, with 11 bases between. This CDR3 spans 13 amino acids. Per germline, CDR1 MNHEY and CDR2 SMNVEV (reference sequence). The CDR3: CASSRLVADTQYF. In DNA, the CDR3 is TGTGCCAGCAGCCGACTAGTAGCAGATACGCAGTATTTT.

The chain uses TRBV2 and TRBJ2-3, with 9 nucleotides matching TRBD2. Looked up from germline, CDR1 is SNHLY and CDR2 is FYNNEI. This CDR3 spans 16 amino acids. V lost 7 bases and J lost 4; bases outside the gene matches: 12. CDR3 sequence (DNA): TGTGCCAGCACCGAAATGATAGCGGGAGAGGCAGATACGCAGTATTTT. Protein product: CASTEMIAGEADTQYF.

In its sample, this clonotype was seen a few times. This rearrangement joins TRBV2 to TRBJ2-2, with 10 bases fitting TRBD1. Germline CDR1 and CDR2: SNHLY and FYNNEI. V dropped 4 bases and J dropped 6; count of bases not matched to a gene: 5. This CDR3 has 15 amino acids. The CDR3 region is CASSVGQGIPGELFF. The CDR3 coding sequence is TGTGCCAGCAGTGTGGGACAGGGGATCCCCGGGGAGCTGTTTTTT. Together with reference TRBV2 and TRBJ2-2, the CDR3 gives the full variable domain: EPEVTQTPSHQVTQMGQEVILRCVPISNHLYFYWYRQILGQKVEFLVSFYNNEISEKSEIFDDQFSVERPDGSNFTLKIRSTKLEDSAMYFCASSVGQGIPGELFFGEGSRLTVL.

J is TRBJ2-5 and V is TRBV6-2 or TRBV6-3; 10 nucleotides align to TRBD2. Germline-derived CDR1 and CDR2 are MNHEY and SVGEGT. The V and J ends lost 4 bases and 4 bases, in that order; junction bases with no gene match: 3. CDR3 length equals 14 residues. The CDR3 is CASSWRLAGETQYF. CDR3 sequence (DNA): TGTGCCAGCAGTTGGAGACTAGCGGGAGAGACCCAGTACTTC.

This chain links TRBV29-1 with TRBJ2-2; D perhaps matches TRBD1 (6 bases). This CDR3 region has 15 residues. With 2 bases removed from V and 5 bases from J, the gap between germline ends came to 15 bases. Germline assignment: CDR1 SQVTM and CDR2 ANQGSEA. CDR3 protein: CSVERGGQETGELFF. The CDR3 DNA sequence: TGCAGCGTTGAAAGAGGGGGACAAGAAACCGGGGAGCTGTTTTTT.

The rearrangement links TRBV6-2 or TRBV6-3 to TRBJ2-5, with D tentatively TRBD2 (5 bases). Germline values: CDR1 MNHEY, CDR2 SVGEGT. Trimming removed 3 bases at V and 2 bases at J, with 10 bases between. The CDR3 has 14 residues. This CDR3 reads CASSYVGIQETQYF. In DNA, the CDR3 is TGTGCCAGCAGTTATGTCGGGATACAAGAGACCCAGTACTTC.

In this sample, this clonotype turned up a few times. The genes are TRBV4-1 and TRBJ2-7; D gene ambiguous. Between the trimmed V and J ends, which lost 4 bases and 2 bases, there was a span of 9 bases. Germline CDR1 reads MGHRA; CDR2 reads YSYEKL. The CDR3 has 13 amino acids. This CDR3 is CASSPMRTYEQYF. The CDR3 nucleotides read TGCGCCAGCAGCCCGATGAGGACCTACGAGCAGTACTTC.

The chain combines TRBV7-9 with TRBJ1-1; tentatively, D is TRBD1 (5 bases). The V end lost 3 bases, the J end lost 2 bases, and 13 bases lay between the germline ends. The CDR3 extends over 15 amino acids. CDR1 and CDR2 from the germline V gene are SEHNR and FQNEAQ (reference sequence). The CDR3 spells CASSFHPRGNTEAFF. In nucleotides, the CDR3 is TGTGCCAGCAGCTTTCATCCCCGGGGCAACACTGAAGCTTTCTTT.

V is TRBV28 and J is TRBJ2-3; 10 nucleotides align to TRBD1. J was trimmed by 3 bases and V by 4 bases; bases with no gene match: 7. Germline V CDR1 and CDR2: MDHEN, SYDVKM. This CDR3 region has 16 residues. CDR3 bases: TGTGCCAGCAGTTCCTATTGGACAGGGGGAACAGATACGCAGTATTTT. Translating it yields CASSSYWTGGTDTQYF.

In DNA, the CDR3 is TGCAGTGCTAAGTTGCTAGCGGGAACGTACGAGCAGTACTTC. This gives the protein CSAKLLAGTYEQYF. V usage is TRBV20-1 and J usage is TRBJ2-7; 9 bases align to TRBD2. The CDR3 spans 14 residues. With V trimmed by 4 bases and J by 4 bases, 8 bases remained unmatched. In germline, CDR1 is DFQATT, CDR2 SNEGSKA (reference sequence).

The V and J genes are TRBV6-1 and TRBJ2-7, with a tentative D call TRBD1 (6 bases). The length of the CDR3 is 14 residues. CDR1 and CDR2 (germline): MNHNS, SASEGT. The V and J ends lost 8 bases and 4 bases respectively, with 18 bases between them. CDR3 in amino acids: CASGGRTMTYEQYF. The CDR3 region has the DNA TGTGCCAGCGGGGGCAGGACAATGACATACGAGCAGTACTTC.

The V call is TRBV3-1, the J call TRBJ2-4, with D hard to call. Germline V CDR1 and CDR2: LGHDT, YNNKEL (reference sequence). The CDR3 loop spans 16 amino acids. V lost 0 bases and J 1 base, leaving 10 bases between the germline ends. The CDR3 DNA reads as TGTGCCAGCAGCCAAGAAATCCCAGTTGCCAAAAACATTCAGTACTTC. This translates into CASSQEIPVAKNIQYF.

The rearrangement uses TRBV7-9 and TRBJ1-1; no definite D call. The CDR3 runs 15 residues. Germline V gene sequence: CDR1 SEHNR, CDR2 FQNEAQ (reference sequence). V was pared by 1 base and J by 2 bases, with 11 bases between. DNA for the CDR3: TGTGCCAGCAGCTTAGATAGGGCAGTCAACACTGAAGCTTTCTTT. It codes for CASSLDRAVNTEAFF. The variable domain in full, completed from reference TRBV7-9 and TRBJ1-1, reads DTGVSQNPRHKITKRGQNVTFRCDPISEHNRLYWYRQTLGQGPEFLTYFQNEAQLEKSRLLSDRFSAERPKGSFSTLEIQRTEQGDSAMYLCASSLDRAVNTEAFFGQGTRLTVV.

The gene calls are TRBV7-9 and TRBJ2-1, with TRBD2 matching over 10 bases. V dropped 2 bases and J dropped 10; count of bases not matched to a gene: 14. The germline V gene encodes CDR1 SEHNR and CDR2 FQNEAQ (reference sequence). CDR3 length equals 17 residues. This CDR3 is CASSLNPAGGPRSEQFF. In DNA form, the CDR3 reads TGTGCCAGCAGCTTAAACCCAGCGGGAGGGCCAAGGTCCGAGCAGTTCTTC.

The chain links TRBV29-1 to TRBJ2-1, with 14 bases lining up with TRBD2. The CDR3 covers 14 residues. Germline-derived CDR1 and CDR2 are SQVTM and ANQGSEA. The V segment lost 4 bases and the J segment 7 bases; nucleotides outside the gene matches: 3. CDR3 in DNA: TGCAGCGTTGGGAGACTAGCGGGAGGGAATGAGCAGTTCTTC. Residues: CSVGRLAGGNEQFF.